The entry that follows covers one T cell receptor (beta chain) sequence. Its antigen remains unknown. The CDR3 loop spans 15 amino acids. Germline V gives CDR1 MGHRA, CDR2 YSYEKL. This sample was included in a study of CXCR3-negative and CXCR3-positive naive CD8 T cells. Looking at the study overall: Every library held about 1.5 +/- 0.3 million TRB reads, and the total came to roughly 140 million. Study-level results: Expression of CXCR3 was partially reduced after cryopreservation, and fresh PBMCs were used in most assays.

UMI-labeled 5' RACE TRB cDNA libraries were prepared from the cells. TCRdb re-analyzed the 5' RACE reads; it lists each CDR3 protein once, without DNA. Listed are roughly 30,000 distinct CDR3 sequences; roughly 10% falls within the top ten. The origin of this receptor is a human donor in good health. Some clones in this sample may be carry-over from other donors' samples. This rearrangement joins TRBV4-1 to TRBJ2-7; TCRdb calls TRBD2, which cannot be checked without DNA. The sequencing sample was made of memory CD8+ T cells from blood. CDR3 in amino acids: CASGLSMTSSYEQYF.